Shown below are 32 T cell receptor beta chains from a single sample sequenced in a study of blood T cell repertoires in COVID-19. The method was immunoSEQ multiplex PCR; TCRdb's version includes in-frame clones alone and lacks a portion of them. The repertoire consists of over 150,000 clones, with 75% to 85% occurring once and the leading ten covering 10% to 15%. What was sequenced was PBMCs or T cells enriched from blood (not recorded which). The origin of the receptors is a man aged 35 to 55 who had recovered from COVID-19.

The V and J genes are TRBV7-2 and TRBJ2-7; 12 nucleotides align to TRBD2. Per the germline V gene, CDR1 is SGHTA and CDR2 is FQGNSA. V shed 5 bases, J shed 3 bases, and the junction held 8 bases outside the gene matches. The CDR3 spans 16 residues. This chain's CDR3 is CASSTHLAGGVYEQYF. The CDR3 DNA sequence: TGTGCCAGCAGCACCCACCTAGCGGGAGGGGTCTACGAGCAGTACTTC.

The chain employs TRBV2 and TRBJ1-2; unclear D gene. Germline lookup yields CDR1 SNHLY and CDR2 FYNNEI. This CDR3 region has 11 residues. V lost 7 bases and J 5 bases, leaving 8 bases between the germline ends. CDR3: CASTEEYGYTF. In nucleotides, the CDR3 is TGTGCCAGCACCGAGGAGTATGGCTACACCTTC.

This chain uses TRBV2 with TRBJ2-2; TRBD2 agrees at 11 bases. The CDR3 sequence is 15 residues long. With V trimmed by 8 bases and J by 4 bases, 6 bases remained unmatched. The germline V gene has CDR1 SNHLY and CDR2 FYNNEI. The CDR3 protein is CASGYSGRATGELFF. The CDR3, as DNA: TGTGCCAGCGGATATAGCGGGAGGGCCACCGGGGAGCTGTTTTTT.

The chain recombines TRBV7-6 with TRBJ1-6, with D perhaps TRBD1 (6 bases). The CDR3 contains 15 residues. CDR1 SGHVS and CDR2 FNYEAQ come from the germline V gene. The V and J ends lost 1 base and 9 bases respectively, with 13 bases between them. The CDR3 region is CASSLGWGLSSPLHF. For the CDR3, the DNA is TGTGCCAGCAGCTTAGGGTGGGGGCTCAGTTCACCCCTCCACTTT.

This chain uses TRBV3-1 (or the pseudogene TRBV3-2) with TRBJ1-1; D is perhaps TRBD1 (5 bases). This CDR3 region has 12 residues. V lost 4 bases to trimming and J lost 4 bases, with 7 bases between them. Per the germline V gene, CDR1 is LGHDT and CDR2 is YNNKEL (reference sequence). The CDR3 spells CASSLRGTEAFF. The CDR3 bases are TGTGCCAGCAGCCTTAGGGGCACTGAAGCTTTCTTT.

This clone was counted a single time. The genes are TRBV13 and TRBJ1-1, with TRBD1 matching 10 bases. The germline CDR1 and CDR2 sequences are PRHDT and FYEKMQ (reference sequence). The CDR3 loop spans 17 amino acids. V lost 5 bases and J lost 1; bases outside the gene matches: 10. CDR3 loop: CASSRWGQGRRNTEAFF. The CDR3 region has the DNA TGTGCCAGCAGCCGGTGGGGACAGGGGCGCAGGAACACTGAAGCTTTCTTT. Full variable domain (outside the CDR3, taken from reference TRBV13 and TRBJ1-1): AAGVIQSPRHLIKEKRETATLKCYPIPRHDTVYWYQQGPGQDPQFLISFYEKMQSDKGSIPDRFSAQQFSDYHSELNMSSLELGDSALYFCASSRWGQGRRNTEAFFGQGTRLTVV.

This sequence joins TRBV2 and TRBJ2-1, with D maybe TRBD1 (5 bases). The CDR3 consists of 15 residues. CDR1 SNHLY and CDR2 FYNNEI come from the germline V gene. V lost 1 base to trimming and J lost 2 bases, with 9 bases between them. CDR3 bases: TGTGCCAGCAGTGAAGTAGGGGCCGCCTACAATGAGCAGTTCTTC. This sequence encodes CASSEVGAAYNEQFF. The full variable domain, with the rest looked up from reference TRBV2 and TRBJ2-1, is EPEVTQTPSHQVTQMGQEVILRCVPISNHLYFYWYRQILGQKVEFLVSFYNNEISEKSEIFDDQFSVERPDGSNFTLKIRSTKLEDSAMYFCASSEVGAAYNEQFFGPGTRLTVL.

This sequence joins TRBV24-1 and TRBJ1-5, with 7 bases identical to TRBD1. Germline V gene data show CDR1 as KGHDR and CDR2 as SFDVKD. This CDR3 is 18 amino acids long. The junction had 10 bases not matched to a gene; V was cut back by 2 bases and J by 1 base. The DNA for the CDR3 is TGTGCCACCAGTGATTCTACAGGGCAGGGGGGAAGCAATCAGCCCCAGCATTTT. It is translated as CATSDSTGQGGSNQPQHF.

The chain joins TRBV19 to TRBJ1-5; D might be TRBD1 (6 bases). The CDR3 spans 17 residues. Deletions cut 1 base from V and 0 bases from J, with 13 bases between. CDR1 LNHDA and CDR2 SQIVND come from the germline V gene (reference sequence). CDR3 nucleotide sequence: TGTGCCAGTAGTATAGGGGGGCACCGATATAGCAATCAGCCCCAGCATTTT. Its protein is CASSIGGHRYSNQPQHF.

There are a few counts of this clone. The gene calls are TRBV28 and TRBJ1-5; D call uncertain. V lost 2 bases to trimming and J lost 2 bases, with 10 bases between them. The CDR3 contains 15 residues. Germline values: CDR1 MDHEN, CDR2 SYDVKM. The CDR3 spells CASSLHPGGNQPQHF. The DNA for the CDR3 is TGTGCCAGCAGTTTACACCCCGGGGGCAATCAGCCCCAGCATTTT.

This clone was found a few times. The chain uses TRBV7-2 and TRBJ1-3, with D maybe TRBD1 (5 bases). V dropped 2 bases and J dropped 2 bases, with 19 bases sitting between them. The CDR3 consists of 18 residues. Looked up from germline, CDR1 is SGHTA and CDR2 is FQGNSA. CDR3 sequence (DNA): TGTGCCAGCAGCTTACAGGGCGCAGGGTTTGGGACTGGAAACACCATATATTTT. Its protein product is CASSLQGAGFGTGNTIYF.

The rearrangement joins TRBV6-2 or TRBV6-3 to TRBJ2-3; possibly TRBD1 for D (5 bases). V was clipped by 0 bases and J by 5 bases, with 6 bases between them. Germline V gives CDR1 MNHEY, CDR2 SVGEGT. This CDR3 comprises 13 residues. The CDR3 loop reads CASSYSGVDTQYF. CDR3 DNA: TGTGCCAGCAGTTACTCAGGGGTAGATACGCAGTATTTT.

The chain is built from TRBV24-1 and TRBJ2-7; 7 positions agree with TRBD1. The CDR3 is made up of 16 amino acids. V gave up 1 base and J gave up 4 bases; unmatched junction bases: 9. Germline V gene sequence: CDR1 KGHDR, CDR2 SFDVKD. The CDR3 is CATSDFRTGFWYEQYV. DNA of the CDR3: TGTGCCACCAGTGATTTCAGGACAGGCTTCTGGTACGAGCAGTACGTC.

The CDR3 protein is CASSLSTGTYNEQFF. Here the CDR3 DNA reads TGTGCCAGCAGCTTATCGACAGGGACCTACAATGAGCAGTTCTTC. The chain couples TRBV5-4 to TRBJ2-1; 7 bases match TRBD1. Trimming cost V 2 bases and J 2 bases; bases outside gene matches: 4. The CDR3 covers 15 residues. Germline CDR1 SGHNT, CDR2 YYREEE (reference sequence).

This clone was seen only a few times. The chain combines TRBV11-3 with TRBJ2-3; 10 bases match TRBD1. The length of the CDR3 is 14 residues. V lost 5 bases, J lost 4 bases, and 3 bases stayed unmatched. CDR1 and CDR2 from the germline V gene are SGHNT and YENEEA. The CDR3 nucleotides read TGTGCCAGCAGCCTTGGACAGGGGGCAGATACGCAGTATTTT. Translating gives CASSLGQGADTQYF.

This clone has just one count. The chain joins TRBV6-5 to TRBJ1-1; no firm D call. The V end was cut by 7 bases, the J end by 3 bases, with 6 bases between. This CDR3 has 11 residues. Germline V gives CDR1 MNHEY, CDR2 SVGAGI. In nucleotides, the CDR3 is TGTGCCAGCACCGACTACACTGAAGCTTTCTTT. This sequence encodes CASTDYTEAFF.

V gene TRBV6-5 combines with J gene TRBJ1-2; TRBD1 agrees at 7 bases. The CDR3 extends over 12 amino acids. Germline values: CDR1 MNHEY, CDR2 SVGAGI. J lost 8 bases, V lost 6 bases, and 6 bases had no gene match. Written as DNA, the CDR3 is TGTGCCAGCAGGAAACAGGGGATCGGCTACACCTTC. Translated, it gives CASRKQGIGYTF.

The J gene is TRBJ2-6, the V gene TRBV18; maybe TRBD1 (6 bases). Trimming removed 9 bases at V and 0 bases at J, with 12 bases between. Germline V lookup: CDR1 KGHSH, CDR2 LQKENI. CDR3 length: 15 amino acids. CDR3 sequence reads: CASATGSSGANVLTF. The CDR3 region has the DNA TGTGCCAGTGCCACAGGGAGCTCTGGGGCCAACGTCCTGACTTTC.

The chain links TRBV4-3 to TRBJ1-2; 7 bases map to TRBD1. The germline V gene has CDR1 LGHNA and CDR2 YSLEER. V dropped 0 bases and J dropped 4; count of bases not matched to a gene: 17. The CDR3 covers 19 residues. CDR3 sequence reads: CASSQESWTGSQYIYGYTF. The DNA for the CDR3 is TGCGCCAGCAGCCAAGAGTCCTGGACAGGATCCCAATACATCTATGGCTACACCTTC.

This clone was seen a single time. This rearrangement joins TRBV5-1 to TRBJ2-1; D is possibly TRBD2 (6 bases). This CDR3 is 15 amino acids long. V was cut by 4 bases and J by 7 bases, with 18 bases left in between. Germline V gives CDR1 SGHRS, CDR2 YFSETQ. CDR3 sequence: CASSHQGGLNNEQFF. Written as DNA, the CDR3 is TGCGCCAGCAGCCATCAGGGAGGTTTAAATAATGAGCAGTTCTTC.

The rearrangement uses TRBV10-3 and TRBJ1-2, with 7 bases that match TRBD1. V dropped 2 bases and J dropped 2; count of bases not matched to a gene: 5. Germline V lookup: CDR1 ENHRY, CDR2 SYGVKD. The CDR3 length is 15 residues. The CDR3 region has the DNA TGTGCCATCAGTGAGCCGGACAGGCGGAACTATGGCTACACCTTC. This sequence encodes CAISEPDRRNYGYTF.

The chain joins TRBV30 to TRBJ2-3; a possible D gene is TRBD2 (6 bases). Per the germline V gene, CDR1 is GTSNPN and CDR2 is SVGIG (reference sequence). V was clipped by 4 bases and J by 4 bases, with 15 bases between them. The CDR3 contains 14 residues. The chain's CDR3 is CAWNAGPQADTQYF. The CDR3 region has the DNA TGTGCCTGGAATGCGGGACCTCAGGCAGATACGCAGTATTTT. The complete variable domain, with remaining parts taken from reference TRBV30 and TRBJ2-3, reads SQTIHQWPATLVQPVGSPLSLECTVEGTSNPNLYWYRQAAGRGLQLLFYSVGIGQISSEVPQNLSASRPQDRQFILSSKKLLLSDSGFYLCAWNAGPQADTQYFGPGTRLTVL.

This clone was observed once. The chain employs TRBV9 and TRBJ1-2; no clear D. CDR3 size: 15 residues. Deletions cut 2 bases from V and 4 bases from J, with 15 bases between. Looked up from germline, CDR1 is SGDLS and CDR2 is YYNGEE. Here the CDR3 DNA reads TGTGCCAGCAGCGTCCTCGGATCAGGCTCCTATGGCTACACCTTC. Its protein product is CASSVLGSGSYGYTF. The complete variable domain, with remaining parts taken from reference TRBV9 and TRBJ1-2, reads DSGVTQTPKHLITATGQRVTLRCSPRSGDLSVYWYQQSLDQGLQFLIQYYNGEERAKGNILERFSAQQFPDLHSELNLSSLELGDSALYFCASSVLGSGSYGYTFGSGTRLTVV.

The chain is built from TRBV10-2 and TRBJ2-3, with a weak D call TRBD2 (6 bases). V dropped 7 bases and J dropped 6 bases, with 14 bases sitting between them. CDR1 is WSHSY and CDR2 is SAAADI in the germline V gene. CDR3 length: 13 amino acids. CDR3 DNA: TGCGCCAGCAAGGACGGGAGTTGGGATACGCAGTATTTT. Its translation: CASKDGSWDTQYF.

The rearrangement joins TRBV7-9 to TRBJ2-7; D might be TRBD2 (7 bases). The V gene's germline CDR1 is SEHNR and CDR2 FQNEAQ (reference sequence). This CDR3 has 16 amino acids. V lost 3 bases to trimming and J lost 3 bases, with 18 bases between them. The CDR3 protein is CASSFLRGRGFYEQYF. The CDR3 DNA follows: TGTGCCAGCAGCTTCCTAAGGGGGAGGGGATTCTACGAGCAGTACTTC. The full variable domain, rest sourced from reference TRBV7-9 and TRBJ2-7, is DTGVSQNPRHKITKRGQNVTFRCDPISEHNRLYWYRQTLGQGPEFLTYFQNEAQLEKSRLLSDRFSAERPKGSFSTLEIQRTEQGDSAMYLCASSFLRGRGFYEQYFGPGTRLTVT.

This chain uses TRBV5-1 with TRBJ1-1, with TRBD1 identical over 9 bases. The CDR3 contains 14 residues. V trimming: 7 bases; J trimming: 4 bases; junction bases outside the gene matches: 8. Germline CDR1 reads SGHRS; CDR2 reads YFSETQ. The CDR3 here is CASSTGTGFTEAFF. CDR3 DNA sequence: TGCGCCAGCTCTACCGGGACAGGGTTCACTGAAGCTTTCTTT.

V usage is TRBV10-3 and J usage is TRBJ1-2; TRBD1 aligns across 7 bases. Unmatched junction bases numbered 6, after V lost 0 bases and J lost 5 bases. In germline, CDR1 is ENHRY, CDR2 SYGVKD. The CDR3 is 15 residues long. The CDR3 DNA reads TGTGCCATCAGTGAGTCAGTAGGGACAGTTTATGGCTACACCTTC. Its translation is CAISESVGTVYGYTF.

In its sample, this clone was seen once. This rearrangement joins TRBV6-5 to TRBJ1-5; D not resolved. The V end was cut by 4 bases, the J end by 1 base, with 8 bases between. Germline loops: CDR1 MNHEY, CDR2 SVGAGI. The CDR3 length is 14 residues. CDR3 region: CASSLRESNQPQHF. As DNA, the CDR3 is TGTGCCAGCAGTTTACGGGAGAGCAATCAGCCCCAGCATTTT.

CDR3 protein: CASSPWDRLNTEAFF. In nucleotides, the CDR3 is TGCGCCAGCAGCCCCTGGGACAGACTTAACACTGAAGCTTTCTTT. This rearrangement joins TRBV4-1 to TRBJ1-1; the match to TRBD1 covers 7 bases. CDR1 MGHRA and CDR2 YSYEKL come from the germline V gene. CDR3 length equals 15 residues. The V and J ends lost 4 bases and 2 bases, in that order; junction bases with no gene match: 7.

The chain links TRBV7-9 to TRBJ2-3; a weak D match, TRBD2 (6 bases). Germline-derived CDR1 and CDR2 are SEHNR and FQNEAQ (reference sequence). The germline V and J ends were trimmed by 2 bases and 3 bases, with 18 bases remaining between them. This CDR3 has 17 amino acids. The CDR3 region is CASSLSPGRKGTDTQYF. The CDR3 DNA sequence: TGTGCCAGCAGCTTATCTCCCGGGAGAAAGGGAACAGATACGCAGTATTTT.

This rearrangement joins TRBV24-1 to TRBJ2-2; a weak D match, TRBD2 (5 bases). CDR1 and CDR2 from the germline V gene are KGHDR and SFDVKD. V dropped 4 bases and J dropped 3 bases, with 8 bases sitting between them. The CDR3 length is 14 residues. The CDR3 here is CATSERTHTGELFF. CDR3 DNA: TGTGCCACCAGTGAACGGACTCACACCGGGGAGCTGTTTTTT.

The rearrangement links TRBV16 to TRBJ1-2; D is undetermined. V was cut by 2 bases and J by 5 bases, with 9 bases left in between. Germline lookup yields CDR1 KGHSY and CDR2 FQNENV. This CDR3 region has 13 residues. As DNA, the CDR3 is TGTGCCAGCAGCCAAAGGGAGGTATATGGCTACACCTTC. It specifies CASSQREVYGYTF. Using reference TRBV16 and TRBJ1-2 for the parts outside the CDR3, the full variable domain is GEEVAQTPKHLVRGEGQKAKLYCAPIKGHSYVFWYQQVLKNEFKFLISFQNENVFDETGMPKERFSAKCLPNSPCSLEIQATKLEDSAVYFCASSQREVYGYTFGSGTRLTVV.